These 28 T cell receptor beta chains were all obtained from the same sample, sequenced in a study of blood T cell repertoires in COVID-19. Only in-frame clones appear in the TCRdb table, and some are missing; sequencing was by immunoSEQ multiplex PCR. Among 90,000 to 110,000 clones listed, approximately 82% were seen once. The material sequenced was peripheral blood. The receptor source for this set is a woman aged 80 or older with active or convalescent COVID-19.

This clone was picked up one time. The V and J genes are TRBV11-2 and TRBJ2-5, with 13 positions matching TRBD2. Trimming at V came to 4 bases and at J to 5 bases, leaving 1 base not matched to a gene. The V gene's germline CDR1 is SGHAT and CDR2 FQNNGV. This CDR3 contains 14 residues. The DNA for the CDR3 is TGTGCCAGCAGCTCGACTAGCGGGGGGGAGACCCAGTACTTC. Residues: CASSSTSGGETQYF.

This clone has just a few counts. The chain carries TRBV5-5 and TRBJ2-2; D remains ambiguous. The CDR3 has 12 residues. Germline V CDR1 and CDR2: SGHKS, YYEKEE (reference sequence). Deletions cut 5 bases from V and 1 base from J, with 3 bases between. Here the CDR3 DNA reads TGTGCCAGCAGTCGGAACACCGGGGAGCTGTTTTTT. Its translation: CASSRNTGELFF.

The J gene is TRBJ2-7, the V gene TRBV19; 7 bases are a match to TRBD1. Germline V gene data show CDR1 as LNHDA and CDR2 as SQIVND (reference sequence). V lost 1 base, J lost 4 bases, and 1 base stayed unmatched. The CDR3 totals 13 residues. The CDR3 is CASSIGQGYEQYF. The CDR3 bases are TGTGCCAGTAGTATAGGACAGGGATACGAGCAGTACTTC.

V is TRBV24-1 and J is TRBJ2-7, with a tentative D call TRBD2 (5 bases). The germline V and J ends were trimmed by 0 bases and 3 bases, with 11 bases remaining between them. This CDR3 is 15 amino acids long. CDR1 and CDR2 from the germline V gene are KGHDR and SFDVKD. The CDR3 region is CATSDLEEGLYEQYF. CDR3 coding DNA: TGTGCCACCAGTGATTTGGAGGAAGGACTCTACGAGCAGTACTTC.

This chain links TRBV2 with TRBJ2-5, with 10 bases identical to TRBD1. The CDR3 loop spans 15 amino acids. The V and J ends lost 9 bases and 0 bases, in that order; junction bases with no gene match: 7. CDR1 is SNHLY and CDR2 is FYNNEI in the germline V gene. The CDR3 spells CARPDGTGDQETQYF. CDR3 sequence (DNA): TGTGCCAGACCCGACGGGACAGGGGACCAAGAGACCCAGTACTTC. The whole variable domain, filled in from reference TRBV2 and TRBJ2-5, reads EPEVTQTPSHQVTQMGQEVILRCVPISNHLYFYWYRQILGQKVEFLVSFYNNEISEKSEIFDDQFSVERPDGSNFTLKIRSTKLEDSAMYFCARPDGTGDQETQYFGPGTRLLVL.

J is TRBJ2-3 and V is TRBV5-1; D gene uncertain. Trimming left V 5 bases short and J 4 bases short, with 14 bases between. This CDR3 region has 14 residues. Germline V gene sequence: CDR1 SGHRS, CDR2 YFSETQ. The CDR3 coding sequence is TGCGCCAGCAGGAACCGCCTCGAGGCAGATACGCAGTATTTT. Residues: CASRNRLEADTQYF.

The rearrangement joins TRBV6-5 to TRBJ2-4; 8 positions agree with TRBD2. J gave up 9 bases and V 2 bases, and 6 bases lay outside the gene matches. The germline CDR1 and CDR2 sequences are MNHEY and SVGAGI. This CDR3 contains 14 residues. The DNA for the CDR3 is TGTGCCAGCAGTTACAGCCGGGGACTAGGCATTCAGTACTTC. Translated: CASSYSRGLGIQYF.

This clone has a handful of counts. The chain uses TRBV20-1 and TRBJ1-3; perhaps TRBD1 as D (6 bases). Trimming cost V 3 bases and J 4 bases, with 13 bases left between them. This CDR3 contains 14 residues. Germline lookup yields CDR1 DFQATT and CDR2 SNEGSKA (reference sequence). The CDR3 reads CSASSRTEGNTIYF. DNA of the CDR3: TGCAGTGCTAGTAGTAGGACAGAAGGAAACACCATATATTTT.

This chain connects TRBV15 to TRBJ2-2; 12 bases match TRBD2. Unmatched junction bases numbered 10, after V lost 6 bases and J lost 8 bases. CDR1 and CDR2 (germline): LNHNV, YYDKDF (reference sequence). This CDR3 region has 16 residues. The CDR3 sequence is CATRPGLAGRTGELFF. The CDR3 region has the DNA TGTGCCACCAGACCGGGACTAGCGGGCCGGACGGGGGAGCTGTTTTTT.

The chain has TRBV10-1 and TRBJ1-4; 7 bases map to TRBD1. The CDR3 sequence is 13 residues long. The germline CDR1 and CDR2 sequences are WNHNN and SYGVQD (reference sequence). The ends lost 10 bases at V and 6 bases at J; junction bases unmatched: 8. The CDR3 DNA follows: TGCGCCAACCCCAGGGGGGATGATGAAAAACTGTTTTTT. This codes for CANPRGDDEKLFF.

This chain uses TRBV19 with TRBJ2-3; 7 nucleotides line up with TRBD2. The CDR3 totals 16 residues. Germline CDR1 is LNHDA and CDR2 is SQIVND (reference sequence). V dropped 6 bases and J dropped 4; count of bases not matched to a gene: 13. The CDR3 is CASSQTSRVPSDTQYF. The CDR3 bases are TGTGCCAGTAGCCAGACTAGCAGGGTCCCCTCAGATACGCAGTATTTT. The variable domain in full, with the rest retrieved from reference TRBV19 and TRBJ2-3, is DGGITQSPKYLFRKEGQNVTLSCEQNLNHDAMYWYRQDPGQGLRLIYYSQIVNDFQKGDIAEGYSVSREKKESFPLTVTSAQKNPTAFYLCASSQTSRVPSDTQYFGPGTRLTVL.

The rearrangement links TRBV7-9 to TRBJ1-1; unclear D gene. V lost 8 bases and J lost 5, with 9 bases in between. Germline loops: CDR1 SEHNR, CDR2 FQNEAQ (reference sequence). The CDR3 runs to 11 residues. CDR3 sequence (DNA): TGTGCCAGCCCGGAGTGGACTGAAGCTTTCTTT. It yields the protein CASPEWTEAFF.

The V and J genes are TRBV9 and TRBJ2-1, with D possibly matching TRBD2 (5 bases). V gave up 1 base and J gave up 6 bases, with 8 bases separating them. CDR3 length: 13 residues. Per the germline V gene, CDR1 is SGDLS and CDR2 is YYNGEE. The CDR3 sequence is CASSVRGGNEQFF. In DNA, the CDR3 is TGTGCCAGCAGCGTACGCGGAGGCAATGAGCAGTTCTTC.

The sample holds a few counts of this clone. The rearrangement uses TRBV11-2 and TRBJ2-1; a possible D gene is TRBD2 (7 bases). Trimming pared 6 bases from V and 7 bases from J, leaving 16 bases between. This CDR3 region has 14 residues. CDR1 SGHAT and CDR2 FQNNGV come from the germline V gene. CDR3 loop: CASSEQGGGNEQFF. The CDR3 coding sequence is TGTGCCAGCAGTGAACAGGGAGGGGGGAATGAGCAGTTCTTC. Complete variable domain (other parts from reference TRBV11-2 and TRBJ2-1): EAGVAQSPRYKIIEKRQSVAFWCNPISGHATLYWYQQILGQGPKLLIQFQNNGVVDDSQLPKDRFSAERLKGVDSTLKIQPAKLEDSAVYLCASSEQGGGNEQFFGPGTRLTVL.

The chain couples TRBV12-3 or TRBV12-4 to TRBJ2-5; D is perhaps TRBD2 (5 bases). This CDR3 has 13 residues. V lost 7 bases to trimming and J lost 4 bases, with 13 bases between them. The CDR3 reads CASNPGRGETQYF. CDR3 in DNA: TGTGCCAGCAACCCAGGTCGGGGAGAGACCCAGTACTTC.

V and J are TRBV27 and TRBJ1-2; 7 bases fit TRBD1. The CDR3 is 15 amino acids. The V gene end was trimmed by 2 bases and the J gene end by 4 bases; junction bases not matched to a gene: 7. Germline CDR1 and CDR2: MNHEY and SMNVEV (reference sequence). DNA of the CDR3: TGTGCCAGCAGTTTAGACGGCAGGGGGTCCTATGGCTACACCTTC. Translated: CASSLDGRGSYGYTF.

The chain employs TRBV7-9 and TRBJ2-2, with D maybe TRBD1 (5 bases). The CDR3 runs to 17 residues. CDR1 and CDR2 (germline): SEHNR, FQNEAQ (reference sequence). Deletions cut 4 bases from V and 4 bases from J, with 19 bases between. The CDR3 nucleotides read TGTGCCAGCAGCTCCAGACAGTTCGGGTGGGCCACCGGGGAGCTGTTTTTT. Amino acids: CASSSRQFGWATGELFF.

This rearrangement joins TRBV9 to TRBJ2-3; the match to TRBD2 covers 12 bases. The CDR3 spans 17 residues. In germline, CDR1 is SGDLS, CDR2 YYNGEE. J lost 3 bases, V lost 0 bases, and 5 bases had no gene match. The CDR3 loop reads CASSVGETSGGTDTQYF. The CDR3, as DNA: TGTGCCAGCAGCGTAGGAGAGACTAGCGGGGGTACAGATACGCAGTATTTT.

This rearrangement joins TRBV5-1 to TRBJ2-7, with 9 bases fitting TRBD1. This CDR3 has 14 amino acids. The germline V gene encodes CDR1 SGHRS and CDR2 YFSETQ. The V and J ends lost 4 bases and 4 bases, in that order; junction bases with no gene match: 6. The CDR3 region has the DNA TGCGCCAGCAGCCCCGGGACAGGGAGGTACGAGCAGTACTTC. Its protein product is CASSPGTGRYEQYF.

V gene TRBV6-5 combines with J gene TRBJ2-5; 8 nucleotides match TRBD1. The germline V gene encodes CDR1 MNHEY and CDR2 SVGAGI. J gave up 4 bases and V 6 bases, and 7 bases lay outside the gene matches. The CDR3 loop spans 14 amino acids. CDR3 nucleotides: TGTGCCAGCAGGAATACAGGGGGTGGAGAGACCCAGTACTTC. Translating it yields CASRNTGGGETQYF.

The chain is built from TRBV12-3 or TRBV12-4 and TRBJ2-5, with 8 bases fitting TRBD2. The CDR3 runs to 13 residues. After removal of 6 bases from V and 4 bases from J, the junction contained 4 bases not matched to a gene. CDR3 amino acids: CASSSREGETQYF. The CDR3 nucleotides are TGTGCCAGCAGCTCCCGGGAGGGAGAGACCCAGTACTTC.

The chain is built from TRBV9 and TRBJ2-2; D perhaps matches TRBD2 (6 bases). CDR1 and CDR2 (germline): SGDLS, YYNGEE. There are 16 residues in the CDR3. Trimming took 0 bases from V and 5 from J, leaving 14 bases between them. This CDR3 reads CASSVALGTFTGELFF. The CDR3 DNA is TGTGCCAGCAGCGTAGCCCTAGGGACTTTTACCGGGGAGCTGTTTTTT. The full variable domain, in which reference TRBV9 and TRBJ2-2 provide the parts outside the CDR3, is DSGVTQTPKHLITATGQRVTLRCSPRSGDLSVYWYQQSLDQGLQFLIQYYNGEERAKGNILERFSAQQFPDLHSELNLSSLELGDSALYFCASSVALGTFTGELFFGEGSRLTVL.

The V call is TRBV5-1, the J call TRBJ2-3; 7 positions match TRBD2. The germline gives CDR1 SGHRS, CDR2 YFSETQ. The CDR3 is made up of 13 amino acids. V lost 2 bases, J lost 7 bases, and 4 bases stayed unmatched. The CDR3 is CASSFEGGYTQYF. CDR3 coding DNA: TGCGCCAGCAGCTTCGAGGGAGGGTATACGCAGTATTTT.

CDR3 sequence: CASSYDRGNQPQHF. Written as DNA, the CDR3 is TGTGCCAGCAGTTACGACAGGGGCAATCAGCCCCAGCATTTT. The genes are TRBV6-5 and TRBJ1-5; 7 nucleotides match TRBD1. The CDR3 has 14 amino acids. Germline trimming cut 2 bases from V and 2 bases from J; bases unmatched to any gene: 0. Germline V CDR1 and CDR2: MNHEY, SVGAGI.

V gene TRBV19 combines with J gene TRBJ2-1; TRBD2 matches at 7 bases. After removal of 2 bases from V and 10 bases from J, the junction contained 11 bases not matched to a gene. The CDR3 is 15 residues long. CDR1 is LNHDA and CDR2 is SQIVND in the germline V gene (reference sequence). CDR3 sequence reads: CASSIRTGGSNEQFF. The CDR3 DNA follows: TGTGCCAGTAGTATAAGGACGGGAGGAAGTAACGAGCAGTTCTTC.

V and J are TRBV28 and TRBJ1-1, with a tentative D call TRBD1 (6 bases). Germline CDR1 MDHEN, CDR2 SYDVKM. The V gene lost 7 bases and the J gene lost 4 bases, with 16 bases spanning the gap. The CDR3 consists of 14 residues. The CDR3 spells CASTTGSLGTEAFF. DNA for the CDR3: TGTGCCAGCACCACAGGGAGTTTAGGCACTGAAGCTTTCTTT.

Written as DNA, the CDR3 is TGTGCCAGCAACGCCAGGGAACACACTGAAGCTTTCTTT. Encoded protein: CASNAREHTEAFF. This chain uses TRBV6-5 with TRBJ1-1; perhaps TRBD1 as D (5 bases). The ends were cut back, 7 bases at V and 3 bases at J, with 12 bases in the middle. Per germline, CDR1 MNHEY and CDR2 SVGAGI. The CDR3 loop spans 13 amino acids.

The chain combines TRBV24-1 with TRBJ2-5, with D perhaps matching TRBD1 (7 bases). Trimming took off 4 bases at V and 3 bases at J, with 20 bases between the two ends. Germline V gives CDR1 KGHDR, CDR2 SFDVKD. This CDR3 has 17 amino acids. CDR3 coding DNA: TGTGCCACCAGTGACAACTCCGTGACAGGGAGGAAAGAGACCCAGTACTTC. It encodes CATSDNSVTGRKETQYF.